This T cell receptor (beta chain) originates from a study of blood T cells in healthy people across ages. This clonotype was detected many times. What it binds is not known. Study-level findings and limits: With donor CMV status unknown, expanded clonotype changes were possibly confounded. Bulk PBMC profiling left naive and antigen-experienced comparisons inconclusive. Estimated diversity across one million T cells was deemed an underestimate.

Healthy Russian Caucasian donors spanned ages 6 to 90 years. Next came a second PCR, run for about 6 to 12 cycles, which used a sample-barcoded 5' primer along with a J-beta primer mix. TCRdb passed the 5' RACE reads through MiXCR, listing each CDR3 protein once. In the table there are 1.5 million to 2 million distinct CDR3 sequences, approximately 30% of which are singletons. The sequenced sample was blood. This sequence was found in a woman aged 30 to 39 in good health.

CDR3: CASSRPAYYGYTF. The CDR3 DNA reads TGTGCCAGCAGCCGACCGGCGTACTATGGCTACACCTTC. The rearrangement joins TRBV7-9 to TRBJ1-2; D remains unclear. Trimming took 5 bases from V and 3 from J, leaving 10 bases between them. The CDR3 is 13 residues long. The germline V gene has CDR1 SEHNR and CDR2 FQNEAQ (reference sequence).